These 17 T cell receptor beta chains were sequenced from one sample in a study of control samples from healthy donors and cancer patients (dated by TCRdb to 2020 to 2021). Libraries were prepared through the immunoSEQ multiplex PCR assay. What TCRdb holds here is the immuneACCESS table cut down to in-frame rearrangements. Part of the clones is not present; checked against another copy, under half of the missing clones reflect an unresolved V gene, and the others are unexplained. A total of under 85,000 clones appear in this sample, 93% of them only once. About 1.3% of the sample rests with the top ten. Sequencing was done on a sample of PBMCs. The receptor set was obtained from a woman aged 40 to 50 with lung cancer.

The rearrangement joins TRBV19 to TRBJ2-1; no reliable D call. Trimming took 2 bases from V and 1 from J, leaving 9 bases between them. This CDR3 comprises 15 residues. Germline CDR1 reads LNHDA; CDR2 reads SQIVND (reference sequence). CDR3 coding DNA: TGTGCCAGTAGTATATCTCCAGATTCCTACAATGAGCAGTTCTTC. Translated, it gives CASSISPDSYNEQFF.

This rearrangement joins TRBV12-3 or TRBV12-4 to TRBJ1-1; D ambiguous. V was shortened by 3 bases and J by 7 bases, with 6 bases between the two germline ends. This CDR3 is built from 11 residues. CDR3 DNA: TGTGCCAGCAGTTTGGCGGGTGAAGCTTTCTTT. Protein: CASSLAGEAFF.

The rearrangement links TRBV3-1 (or the pseudogene TRBV3-2) to TRBJ2-1, with D possibly being TRBD2 (5 bases). CDR3 length: 14 residues. Deletions cut 6 bases from V and 10 bases from J, with 19 bases between. Looked up from germline, CDR1 is LGHDT and CDR2 is YNNKEL (reference sequence). The CDR3 sequence: CASRLGLNEGEQFF. DNA for the CDR3: TGTGCCAGCAGACTTGGACTGAATGAAGGCGAGCAGTTCTTC.

The chain uses TRBV19 and TRBJ2-1; D is undetermined. Trimming took off 9 bases at V and 13 bases at J, with 19 bases between the two ends. The CDR3 sequence is 12 residues long. Germline CDR1 reads LNHDA; CDR2 reads SQIVND (reference sequence). Here the CDR3 reads CASAASVTQQFF. The CDR3 bases are TGTGCCAGCGCGGCTTCGGTTACCCAACAGTTCTTC.

This chain connects TRBV28 to TRBJ2-7; 9 bases align to TRBD1. This CDR3 spans 16 amino acids. Germline V gene data show CDR1 as MDHEN and CDR2 as SYDVKM. V shed 8 bases, J shed 3 bases, and the junction held 14 bases outside the gene matches. This CDR3 reads CASLTTSGQGYYEQYF. The CDR3 DNA follows: TGTGCCAGCCTAACTACCTCCGGACAGGGGTACTACGAGCAGTACTTC.

V and J are TRBV28 and TRBJ2-5; 9 nucleotides align to TRBD1. Germline lookup yields CDR1 MDHEN and CDR2 SYDVKM. V shed 6 bases, J shed 10 bases, and the junction held 12 bases outside the gene matches. The CDR3 runs to 14 residues. The CDR3 is CASSPLTGGVGQYF. The CDR3 DNA follows: TGTGCCAGCAGCCCTCTGACAGGGGGGGTGGGCCAGTACTTC.

The V gene is TRBV4-1, the J gene TRBJ1-2, with D possibly matching TRBD1 (5 bases). There are 12 residues in the CDR3. Germline V gives CDR1 MGHRA, CDR2 YSYEKL. V lost 0 bases and J lost 14, with 13 bases in between. The CDR3, as DNA: TGCGCCAGCAGCCAAGATGGGGCGGAGGGTACCTTC. This encodes CASSQDGAEGTF.

The chain couples TRBV19 to TRBJ1-1; D call uncertain. Looked up from germline, CDR1 is LNHDA and CDR2 is SQIVND (reference sequence). Trimming pared 3 bases from V and 2 bases from J, leaving 10 bases between. This CDR3 is 14 amino acids long. The CDR3 bases are TGTGCCAGTAGTATTGGGCAGACAAACACTGAAGCTTTCTTT. It is translated as CASSIGQTNTEAFF.

The V and J genes are TRBV30 and TRBJ2-7; D not certain. The length of the CDR3 is 12 residues. V lost 2 bases to trimming and J lost 2 bases, with 7 bases between them. The germline CDR1 and CDR2 sequences are GTSNPN and SVGIG (reference sequence). The chain's CDR3 is CAWSNRAYEQYF. CDR3 nucleotide sequence: TGTGCCTGGAGTAATAGGGCCTACGAGCAGTACTTC.

The CDR3 nucleotides read TGTGCCAGCAGCTTGTCAATGGAAGCCGAGCAGTACTTC. Translating gives CASSLSMEAEQYF. V is TRBV5-6 and J is TRBJ2-7; D unresolved. V was trimmed by 1 base and J by 6 bases, leaving 11 bases between them. This CDR3 comprises 13 residues. The V gene's germline CDR1 is SGHDT and CDR2 YYEEEE. Complete variable domain (other parts from reference TRBV5-6 and TRBJ2-7): DAGVTQSPTHLIKTRGQQVTLRCSPKSGHDTVSWYQQALGQGPQFIFQYYEEEERQRGNFPDRFSGHQFPNYSSELNVNALLLGDSALYLCASSLSMEAEQYFGPGTRLTVT.

The chain has TRBV7-9 and TRBJ2-5, with D uncertain. V gave up 3 bases and J gave up 5 bases, with 10 bases separating them. Per the germline V gene, CDR1 is SEHNR and CDR2 is FQNEAQ (reference sequence). This CDR3 contains 13 residues. The CDR3 spells CASSFASGETQYF. The CDR3 region has the DNA TGTGCCAGCAGCTTCGCTAGTGGGGAGACCCAGTACTTC.

The rearrangement joins TRBV5-6 to TRBJ1-2; 7 bases agree with TRBD1. Germline V lookup: CDR1 SGHDT, CDR2 YYEEEE. This CDR3 has 13 residues. Trimming took 4 bases from V and 1 from J; bases not matched to a gene: 1. The CDR3: CASSRDSNYGYTF. Here the CDR3 DNA reads TGTGCCAGCAGCCGGGACAGTAACTATGGCTACACCTTC.

This clone was seen once. This chain links TRBV1 with TRBJ2-1; the tabulated D call, TRBD2, remains unverified against the DNA. TRBV1 is classified as a pseudogene. The CDR3 extends over 17 amino acids. CDR3 sequence reads: CTSSQDLRRVTYNEQFF. CDR3 DNA: TGCACCAGCAGCCAAGATCTCAGGAGGGTCACCTACAATGAGCAGTTCTTC.

V usage is TRBV9 and J usage is TRBJ1-1; no clear D. This CDR3 has 12 amino acids. CDR1 SGDLS and CDR2 YYNGEE come from the germline V gene. Trimming took off 2 bases at V and 1 base at J, with 3 bases between the two ends. This CDR3 is CASSVKNTEAFF. The DNA of the CDR3 is TGTGCCAGCAGCGTTAAGAACACTGAAGCTTTCTTT.

The rearrangement links TRBV19 to TRBJ2-1, with D hard to call. CDR3 length equals 13 residues. V was clipped by 6 bases and J by 0 bases, with 6 bases between them. Germline V CDR1 and CDR2: LNHDA, SQIVND (reference sequence). CDR3 sequence: CASRGSSYNEQFF. In DNA, the CDR3 is TGTGCCAGTAGAGGAAGCTCCTACAATGAGCAGTTCTTC.

The chain has TRBV5-1 and TRBJ1-2, with TRBD1 matching 10 bases. CDR3 size: 18 residues. Germline V CDR1 and CDR2: SGHRS, YFSETQ. V trimming: 1 base; J trimming: 5 bases; junction bases outside the gene matches: 14. The CDR3 sequence: CASSLRASTGQGRYGYTF. The CDR3, as DNA: TGCGCCAGCAGCTTGAGGGCGTCGACGGGACAGGGGAGATATGGCTACACCTTC.

The chain carries TRBV9 and TRBJ1-2; 7 bases are shared with TRBD1. This CDR3 contains 16 residues. V was pared by 0 bases and J by 4 bases, with 9 bases of the junction left unmatched. Germline V gene data show CDR1 as SGDLS and CDR2 as YYNGEE. The CDR3 DNA follows: TGTGCCAGCAGCGTAGGTGACAGGGTGGCCCCCTATGGCTACACCTTC. It yields the protein CASSVGDRVAPYGYTF.